This T cell receptor beta chain was sequenced in a study of T cell responses to AZD1222 COVID-19 vaccine. General observations from the study: Spike-wide coverage was observed for vaccine-associated CD4 TCRs, with dominant responses at 160-218 and 743-854.

This clone has just one count. Its antigen is as yet unknown. V lost 0 bases to trimming and J lost 4 bases, with 9 bases between them. Germline V gene sequence: CDR1 MGHRA, CDR2 YSYEKL. The CDR3 contains 14 residues. TCRdb's copy holds only in-frame clones and misses some; the assay was immunoSEQ multiplex PCR. This repertoire shows 70,000 or so clones, around 82% found once; its top ten account for under 8%. This clonotype was sampled from an adult who received the AZD1222 COVID-19 vaccine. Material: peripheral blood, obtained 28 days after the second AZD1222 dose. The chain carries TRBV4-1 and TRBJ1-2; D gene ambiguous. CDR3 residues: CASSQETSFYGYTF. In nucleotides, the CDR3 is TGCGCCAGCAGCCAAGAAACTTCTTTCTATGGCTACACCTTC.